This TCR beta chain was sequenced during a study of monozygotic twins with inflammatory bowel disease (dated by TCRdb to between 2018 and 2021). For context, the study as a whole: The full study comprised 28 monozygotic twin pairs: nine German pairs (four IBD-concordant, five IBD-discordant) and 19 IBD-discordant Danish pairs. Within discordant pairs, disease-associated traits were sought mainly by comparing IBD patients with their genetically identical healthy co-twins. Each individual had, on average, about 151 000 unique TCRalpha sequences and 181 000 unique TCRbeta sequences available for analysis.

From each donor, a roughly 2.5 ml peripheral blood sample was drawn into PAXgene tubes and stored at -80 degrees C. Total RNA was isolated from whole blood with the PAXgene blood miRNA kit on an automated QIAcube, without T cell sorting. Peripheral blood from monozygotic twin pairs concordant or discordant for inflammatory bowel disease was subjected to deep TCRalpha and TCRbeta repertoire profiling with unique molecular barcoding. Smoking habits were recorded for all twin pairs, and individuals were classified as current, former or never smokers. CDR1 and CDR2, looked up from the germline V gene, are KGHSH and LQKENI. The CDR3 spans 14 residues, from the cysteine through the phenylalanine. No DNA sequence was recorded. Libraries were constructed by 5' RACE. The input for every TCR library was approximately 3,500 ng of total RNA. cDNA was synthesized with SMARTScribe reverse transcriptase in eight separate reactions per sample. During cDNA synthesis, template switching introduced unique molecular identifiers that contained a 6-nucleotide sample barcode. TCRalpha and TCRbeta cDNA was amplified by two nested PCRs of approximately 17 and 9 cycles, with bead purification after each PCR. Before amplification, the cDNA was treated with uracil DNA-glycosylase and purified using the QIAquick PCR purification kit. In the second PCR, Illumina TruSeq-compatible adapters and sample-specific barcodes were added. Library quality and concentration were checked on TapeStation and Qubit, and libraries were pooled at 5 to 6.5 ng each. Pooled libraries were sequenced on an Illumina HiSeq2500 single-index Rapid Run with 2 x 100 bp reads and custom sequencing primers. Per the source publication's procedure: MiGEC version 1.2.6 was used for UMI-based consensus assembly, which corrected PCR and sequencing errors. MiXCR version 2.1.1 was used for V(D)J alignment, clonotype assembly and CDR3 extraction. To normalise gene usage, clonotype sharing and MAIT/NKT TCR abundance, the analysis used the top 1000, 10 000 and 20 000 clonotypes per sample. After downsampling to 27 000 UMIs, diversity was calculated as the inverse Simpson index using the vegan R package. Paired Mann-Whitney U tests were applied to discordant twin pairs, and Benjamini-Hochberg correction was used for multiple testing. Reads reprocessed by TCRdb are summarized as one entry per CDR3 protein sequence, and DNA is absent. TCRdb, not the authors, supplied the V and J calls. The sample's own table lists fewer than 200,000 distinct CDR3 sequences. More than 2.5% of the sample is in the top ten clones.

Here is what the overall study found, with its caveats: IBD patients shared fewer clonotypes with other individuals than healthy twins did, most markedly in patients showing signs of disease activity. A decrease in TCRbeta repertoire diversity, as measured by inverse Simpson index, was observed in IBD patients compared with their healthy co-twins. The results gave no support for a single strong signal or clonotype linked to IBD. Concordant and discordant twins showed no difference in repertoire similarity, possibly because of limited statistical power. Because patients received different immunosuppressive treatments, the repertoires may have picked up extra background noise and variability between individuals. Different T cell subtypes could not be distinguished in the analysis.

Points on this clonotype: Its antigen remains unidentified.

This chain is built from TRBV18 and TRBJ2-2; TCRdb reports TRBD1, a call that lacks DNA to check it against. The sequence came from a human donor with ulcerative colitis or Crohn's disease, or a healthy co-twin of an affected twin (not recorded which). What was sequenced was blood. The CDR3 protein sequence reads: CASSSEEGSGELFF.